This T cell receptor beta chain was captured in a study of Ad26.COV2.S vaccination and SARS-CoV-2 variants. The count of this clone is one. Sequencing was performed with immunoSEQ multiplex PCR; in TCRdb, only in-frame clones are kept and a portion is missing. The table lists 300,000 to 400,000 clones, about 85% of them singletons. Treatment indicated: roughly 20 received Ad26.COV2.S at low or high dose, single or two shots; about 5 received placebo; per-sample allocation not given. Collection of the samples took place on day 63 after the first injection of vaccine or placebo. CDR3 length: 15 residues. Germline V gives CDR1 SEHNR, CDR2 FQNEAQ (reference sequence). With 1 base removed from V and 4 bases from J, the gap between germline ends came to 13 bases.

The sequence was collected from a person aged 18-65 years who received the Ad26.COV2.S COVID-19 vaccine or a placebo. The material was peripheral blood, obtained in a trial of Ad26.COV2.S vaccine versus placebo. V and J are TRBV7-9 and TRBJ1-2; D remains unclear. As DNA, the CDR3 is TGTGCCAGCAGCTTAGACCGGGCGAGGATCTATGGCTACACCTTC. This sequence encodes CASSLDRARIYGYTF.